This passage covers 4 T cell receptor beta chains from one sample sequenced in a study of T-cell reconstitution after alpha-beta-depleted transplantation in children. It was with unique molecular identifiers that the TCRbeta library was prepared. TCRdb independently ran MiXCR on the PCR reads; one entry per CDR3 protein. The sample holds some 240,000 distinct CDR3 sequences, about 8.8% seen once. Sequencing used PBMCs from the stem cell graft donor, obtained from the stem cell graft. These receptors came from a human donor who donated a stem cell graft to a child with SCID.

This clonotype showed up many times. The chain employs TRBV5-1 and TRBJ2-5; D uncertain. CDR3 length equals 14 residues. Germline CDR1 reads SGHRS; CDR2 reads YFSETQ. V lost 6 bases to trimming and J lost 1 base, with 13 bases between them. In DNA, the CDR3 is TGCGCCAGCACCCCGGCTACTATCCAAGAGACCCAGTACTTC. Residues: CASTPATIQETQYF. Full variable domain (outside the CDR3, taken from reference TRBV5-1 and TRBJ2-5): KAGVTQTPRYLIKTRGQQVTLSCSPISGHRSVSWYQQTPGQGLQFLFEYFSETQRNKGNFPGRFSGRQFSNSRSEMNVSTLELGDSALYLCASTPATIQETQYFGPGTRLLVL.

V gene TRBV7-3 combines with J gene TRBJ2-7; tentatively, D is TRBD1 (6 bases). This CDR3 is built from 14 residues. Trimming removed 5 bases at V and 0 bases at J, with 11 bases between. CDR1 and CDR2 (germline): SGHTA, FQGTGA. CDR3 loop: CASSARGSSYEQYF. CDR3 sequence (DNA): TGTGCCAGCAGCGCCAGGGGCAGCTCCTACGAGCAGTACTTC.

Many counts were recorded for this clonotype. The V and J genes are TRBV15 and TRBJ1-1; no reliable D call. Trimming removed 1 base at V and 0 bases at J, with 9 bases between. CDR1 and CDR2 (germline): LNHNV, YYDKDF (reference sequence). CDR3 size: 15 residues. The CDR3 DNA sequence: TGTGCCACCAGCAGAGGGAAAGTCATGAACACTGAAGCTTTCTTT. This codes for CATSRGKVMNTEAFF.

With respect to this clonotype: Compared with germline, one end of the junction differs, possibly owing to a read error. The CDR3 loop reads CASRHGDTGELFF. CDR3 DNA: TGTGCCAGCAGGCACGGGGACACAGGGGAGCTGTTTTTT. The chain is built from TRBV12-3 or TRBV12-4 and TRBJ2-2; perhaps TRBD1 as D (6 bases). The CDR3 has 13 amino acids.